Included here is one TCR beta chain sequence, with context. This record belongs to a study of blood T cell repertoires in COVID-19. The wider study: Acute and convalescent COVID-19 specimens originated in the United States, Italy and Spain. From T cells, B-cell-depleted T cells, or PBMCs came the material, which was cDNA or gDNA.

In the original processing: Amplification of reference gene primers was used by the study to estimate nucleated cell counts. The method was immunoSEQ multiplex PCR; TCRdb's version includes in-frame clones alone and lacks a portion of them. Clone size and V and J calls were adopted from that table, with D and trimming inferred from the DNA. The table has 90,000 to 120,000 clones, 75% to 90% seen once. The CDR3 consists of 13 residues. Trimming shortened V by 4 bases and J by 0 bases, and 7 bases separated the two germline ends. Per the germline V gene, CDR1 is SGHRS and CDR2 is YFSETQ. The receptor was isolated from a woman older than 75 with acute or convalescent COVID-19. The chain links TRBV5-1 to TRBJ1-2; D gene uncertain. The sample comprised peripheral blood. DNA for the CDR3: TGCGCCAGCAGCCGGGGAGCTAACTATGGCTACACCTTC. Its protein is CASSRGANYGYTF.